This is a list of T cell receptor beta chains from one sample in a study of T cell responses to AZD1222 COVID-19 vaccine. Sequencing used immunoSEQ multiplex PCR; TCRdb keeps in-frame clones, though not all of them. The data contain fewer than 30,000 clones, over 90% of them singletons. Sequencing used peripheral blood, obtained on day 0 of AZD1222 vaccination. The receptors originated from an adult in good health. The CDR3 runs from the conserved cysteine through the conserved F or W. The D gene is left open where the match is weak. Size values are once, few and many counts, or a class for expanded clones, and some rows have none.

d_gene: -; j_gene: TRBJ2-7; v_gene: TRBV5-5; abundance: -; CDR3nt: TGTGCCAGCAGCTTGGGAGGGGGAGGTCAGCAGTACTTC; CDR3aa: CASSLGGGGQQYF
d_gene: -; j_gene: TRBJ1-1; v_gene: TRBV12-5; abundance: -; CDR3nt: TGTGCTAGTGGATTTGCCATGAACACTGAAGCTTTCTTT; CDR3aa: CASGFAMNTEAFF
d_gene: TRBD1; j_gene: TRBJ1-1; v_gene: TRBV13; abundance: -; CDR3nt: TGTGCCAGCAGCTTAGGAGGGACAGGGGGCTATGTTGAAGCTTTCTTT; CDR3aa: CASSLGGTGGYVEAFF
d_gene: TRBD1; j_gene: TRBJ1-2; v_gene: TRBV7-6; abundance: -; CDR3nt: TGTGCCAGCAGCTTAGCCCTGGGACAGGGTTATGGCTACACCTTC; CDR3aa: CASSLALGQGYGYTF
d_gene: -; j_gene: TRBJ1-1; v_gene: TRBV20-1; abundance: -; CDR3nt: TGCACCGGGAACAGGGTAGAGGCTTTCTTT; CDR3aa: CTGNRVEAFF
d_gene: TRBD1; j_gene: TRBJ1-1; v_gene: TRBV7-2; abundance: -; CDR3nt: TGTGCCAGCAGCCCGACAGGGGGGAGGAACACTGAAGCTTTCTTT; CDR3aa: CASSPTGGRNTEAFF
d_gene: TRBD2; j_gene: TRBJ2-5; v_gene: TRBV11-2; abundance: -; CDR3nt: TGTGCCAGCAGCCCTTACGGTAGCGGGAATCAAGAGACCCAGTACTTC; CDR3aa: CASSPYGSGNQETQYF
d_gene: -; j_gene: TRBJ1-3; v_gene: TRBV18; abundance: -; CDR3nt: TGTGCCAGCTCACCACCTTACGTAGGATCTGGAAACACCATATATTTT; CDR3aa: CASSPPYVGSGNTIYF
d_gene: -; j_gene: TRBJ1-1; v_gene: TRBV5-1; abundance: -; CDR3nt: TGCGCCAGCAGCTTGGCGACTACAGCGAACACTGAAGCTTTCTTT; CDR3aa: CASSLATTANTEAFF
d_gene: -; j_gene: TRBJ1-2; v_gene: TRBV28; abundance: -; CDR3nt: TGTGCCACTACAGGGATTAACTATGGCTACACCTTC; CDR3aa: CATTGINYGYTF
d_gene: -; j_gene: TRBJ1-2; v_gene: TRBV7-8; abundance: -; CDR3nt: TGTGCCAGCAGCTCCCAGCGCGTCACCACCTATGGCTACACCTTC; CDR3aa: CASSSQRVTTYGYTF
d_gene: -; j_gene: TRBJ1-4; v_gene: TRBV7-9; abundance: -; CDR3nt: TGTGCCAGCAGTGCCCCGGGGAGCACTAATGAAAAACTGTTTTTT; CDR3aa: CASSAPGSTNEKLFF
d_gene: -; j_gene: TRBJ1-1; v_gene: TRBV5-5; abundance: -; CDR3nt: TGTGCCAGCAGCCCTACGGGGCAGGGAAACACTGAAGCTTTCTTT; CDR3aa: CASSPTGQGNTEAFF
d_gene: -; j_gene: TRBJ2-7; v_gene: TRBV4-1; abundance: -; CDR3nt: TGCGCCAGCAGCCAAGTTGGGGAACCCTACGAGCAGTACTTC; CDR3aa: CASSQVGEPYEQYF
d_gene: TRBD2; j_gene: TRBJ2-5; v_gene: TRBV10-2; abundance: -; CDR3nt: TGCGCCAGCAGTGGCGCCCGACTAGCGGGAGGGGGGGAGACCCAGTACTTC; CDR3aa: CASSGARLAGGGETQYF
d_gene: TRBD2; j_gene: TRBJ2-1; v_gene: TRBV28; abundance: -; CDR3nt: TGTGCCAGCAGTTTCCCTCCTTTACTAGCGGGGGGACCTAGCTCCTACAATGAGCAGTTCTTC; CDR3aa: CASSFPPLLAGGPSSYNEQFF
d_gene: -; j_gene: TRBJ1-3; v_gene: TRBV11-2; abundance: -; CDR3nt: TGTGCCAGCAGCCGACGCGGGGGCGCTGGAAACACCATATATTTT; CDR3aa: CASSRRGGAGNTIYF
d_gene: -; j_gene: TRBJ1-4; v_gene: TRBV21-1; abundance: -; CDR3nt: TGTGCCAGGAGACAGGGAATCCCAACTAATGAAAAACTGTTTTTT; CDR3aa: CARRQGIPTNEKLFF
d_gene: -; j_gene: TRBJ1-2; v_gene: TRBV19; abundance: -; CDR3nt: TGTGCCAGTAGTATAGAAGGAGGGCTGGGCTACACCTTC; CDR3aa: CASSIEGGLGYTF
d_gene: -; j_gene: TRBJ1-1; v_gene: TRBV9; abundance: -; CDR3nt: TGTGCCAGCAGCGTAGCACGGGACACTGAAGCTTTCTTT; CDR3aa: CASSVARDTEAFF
d_gene: -; j_gene: TRBJ1-2; v_gene: TRBV7-2; abundance: -; CDR3nt: TGTGCCAGCAGCTCCACAAAATATGGCTACACCTTC; CDR3aa: CASSSTKYGYTF
d_gene: TRBD2; j_gene: TRBJ2-3; v_gene: TRBV7-2; abundance: -; CDR3nt: TGTGCCAGCAGACTTACGGCACTAGCGGGAGCCGGAGATACGCAGTATTTT; CDR3aa: CASRLTALAGAGDTQYF
d_gene: TRBD2; j_gene: TRBJ2-7; v_gene: TRBV6-1; abundance: once; CDR3nt: TGTGCCAGCAGTGCCCTTCCGGCGGGGGGCTCCTACGAGCAGTACTTC; CDR3aa: CASSALPAGGSYEQYF
d_gene: -; j_gene: TRBJ1-1; v_gene: TRBV11-3; abundance: -; CDR3nt: TGTGCCAGCAGCTTATTCCCGGAAAACCAAGCTTTCTTT; CDR3aa: CASSLFPENQAFF
d_gene: -; j_gene: TRBJ2-7; v_gene: TRBV10-2; abundance: -; CDR3nt: TGCGCCAGCATCCCCGGGTGGGACCACGAGCAGTACTTC; CDR3aa: CASIPGWDHEQYF
d_gene: -; j_gene: TRBJ1-3; v_gene: TRBV2; abundance: few; CDR3nt: TGTGCCAGCAGGCTACTCCCTGAGGGAGGAAACACCATATATTTT; CDR3aa: CASRLLPEGGNTIYF
d_gene: -; j_gene: TRBJ1-3; v_gene: TRBV6-2/TRBV6-3; abundance: -; CDR3nt: TGTGCCAGCAGTTATATGGGCAGGGGCTCTGGAAACACCATATATTTT; CDR3aa: CASSYMGRGSGNTIYF
d_gene: -; j_gene: TRBJ1-1; v_gene: TRBV5-4; abundance: -; CDR3nt: TGTGCCAGCAGCTTGCGACTAGGGGGGGTGAACACTGAAGCTTTCTTT; CDR3aa: CASSLRLGGVNTEAFF
d_gene: TRBD1; j_gene: TRBJ1-1; v_gene: TRBV6-1; abundance: -; CDR3nt: TGTGCCAGCAGTGAATGGGGACAGGGTAAAGGCACTGAAGCTTTCTTT; CDR3aa: CASSEWGQGKGTEAFF
d_gene: -; j_gene: TRBJ2-4; v_gene: TRBV6-5; abundance: -; CDR3nt: TGTGCCAGTTGGCAGGCCAAGAAAAACATTCAGTACTTC; CDR3aa: CASWQAKKNIQYF
d_gene: -; j_gene: TRBJ2-5; v_gene: TRBV7-7; abundance: -; CDR3nt: TGTGCTAGCAGTTATGACAGCCAAGAGACCCAGTACTTC; CDR3aa: CASSYDSQETQYF
d_gene: TRBD2; j_gene: TRBJ2-1; v_gene: TRBV3-1/TRBV3-2; abundance: -; CDR3nt: TGTGCCAGCAGCCAAGGACTAGCTCCCTCCAATGAGCAGTTCTTC; CDR3aa: CASSQGLAPSNEQFF
d_gene: -; j_gene: TRBJ2-2; v_gene: TRBV12-3/TRBV12-4; abundance: -; CDR3nt: TGTGCCAGCAGTTTCCCGGGGGAGCTGTTTTTT; CDR3aa: CASSFPGELFF
d_gene: -; j_gene: TRBJ2-7; v_gene: TRBV30; abundance: -; CDR3nt: TGTGCCTGGAGAACTTTCGGAACGAAGCAGTACTTC; CDR3aa: CAWRTFGTKQYF
d_gene: -; j_gene: TRBJ2-5; v_gene: TRBV7-8; abundance: -; CDR3nt: TGTGCCAGCAGCCCCTCGGGACGGGAGACCCAGTACTTC; CDR3aa: CASSPSGRETQYF
d_gene: -; j_gene: TRBJ1-1; v_gene: TRBV5-5; abundance: -; CDR3nt: TGTGCCAGCAGCTCCGAAGACCTGGCCCTATACCCGAACACTGAAGCTTTCTTT; CDR3aa: CASSSEDLALYPNTEAFF
d_gene: -; j_gene: TRBJ2-7; v_gene: TRBV2; abundance: -; CDR3nt: TGTGCCAGCCAAGGGGACACCCGCTCCTACGAGCAGTACTTC; CDR3aa: CASQGDTRSYEQYF
d_gene: TRBD1; j_gene: TRBJ2-1; v_gene: TRBV7-9; abundance: -; CDR3nt: TGTGCCAGCAGTACCAGGACAGGGCGGGTTAACAATGAGCAGTTCTTC; CDR3aa: CASSTRTGRVNNEQFF
d_gene: -; j_gene: TRBJ1-1; v_gene: TRBV20-1; abundance: once; CDR3nt: TGCAGTGCCCCGACAGGAGCTTTCTTT; CDR3aa: CSAPTGAFF
d_gene: -; j_gene: TRBJ2-1; v_gene: TRBV7-8; abundance: once; CDR3nt: TGTGCCAGCAGCTTAGGCCAGAGTTACAATGAGCAGTTCTTC; CDR3aa: CASSLGQSYNEQFF
d_gene: -; j_gene: TRBJ1-5; v_gene: TRBV2; abundance: -; CDR3nt: TGTGCCAGCAGTGAATGGGAGGGTAACAATCAGCCCCAGCATTTT; CDR3aa: CASSEWEGNNQPQHF
d_gene: TRBD1; j_gene: TRBJ1-3; v_gene: TRBV5-1; abundance: -; CDR3nt: TGCGCCAGCAGCCAAGACAGGGGGATCGGAAACACCATATATTTT; CDR3aa: CASSQDRGIGNTIYF
d_gene: TRBD1; j_gene: TRBJ1-1; v_gene: TRBV6-6; abundance: -; CDR3nt: TGTGCCAGCAGCTCCCGCTACTTTAGGACAGGGGGGATTAACACTGAAGCTTTCTTT; CDR3aa: CASSSRYFRTGGINTEAFF
d_gene: -; j_gene: TRBJ2-7; v_gene: TRBV2; abundance: -; CDR3nt: TGTGCCAGCAGTGACAGGTTTGGCGAGCAGTACTTC; CDR3aa: CASSDRFGEQYF
d_gene: -; j_gene: TRBJ2-1; v_gene: TRBV6-5; abundance: -; CDR3nt: TGTGCCAGCACTCTGAAGGGTAATGAGCAGTTCTTC; CDR3aa: CASTLKGNEQFF
d_gene: TRBD1; j_gene: TRBJ2-5; v_gene: TRBV3-1/TRBV3-2; abundance: -; CDR3nt: TGTGCCAGCAGCCTCGGGACAGGGGGCCAGGTCGAGACCCAGTACTTC; CDR3aa: CASSLGTGGQVETQYF
d_gene: TRBD2; j_gene: TRBJ2-7; v_gene: TRBV5-1; abundance: -; CDR3nt: TGCGCCAGCAGCTTGGGCCTTGGACTAGCCTACGAGCAGTACTTC; CDR3aa: CASSLGLGLAYEQYF
d_gene: -; j_gene: TRBJ1-3; v_gene: TRBV7-9; abundance: once; CDR3nt: TGTGCCAGCAGCTTACGGGGGGACAAGGAATCTACTGGAAACACCATATATTTT; CDR3aa: CASSLRGDKESTGNTIYF
d_gene: TRBD2; j_gene: TRBJ2-1; v_gene: TRBV7-9; abundance: -; CDR3nt: TGTGCCAGTGTGTGGGAGGGCCATGAGCAGTTCTTC; CDR3aa: CASVWEGHEQFF
d_gene: -; j_gene: TRBJ1-1; v_gene: TRBV6-5; abundance: -; CDR3nt: TGTGCCAGCAGTTACGGGACGGGTAACACTGAAGCTTTCTTT; CDR3aa: CASSYGTGNTEAFF
d_gene: -; j_gene: TRBJ2-5; v_gene: TRBV28; abundance: -; CDR3nt: TGTGCCAGCCATGCAGGGTGGCAGCCTTGGAGGGAGACCCAGTACTTC; CDR3aa: CASHAGWQPWRETQYF
d_gene: -; j_gene: TRBJ2-1; v_gene: TRBV5-1; abundance: -; CDR3nt: TGCGCCAGCAGCGCCGGGACTTCCAACAATGAGCAGTTCTTC; CDR3aa: CASSAGTSNNEQFF